The 27 T cell receptor beta chains presented below share a single source sample, sequenced in a study of T cells after yellow fever vaccination. TCRdb re-analysed the 5' RACE reads in MiXCR, keeping a single row per CDR3 protein. The sample has approximately 160,000 distinct CDR3 sequences, around 9% seen once; the top ten hold about a third. The specimen comprised CD8+ T cells sorted from PBMCs, sampled 45 days after the yellow fever booster vaccination. All receptors derive from a man between 18 and 29 years old who received the YFV17D yellow fever vaccine.

This chain's CDR3 is CASSASGGSETQYF. CDR3 DNA: TGTGCCAGCAGCGCTAGCGGGGGGTCTGAGACCCAGTACTTC. The rearrangement links TRBV9 to TRBJ2-5, with 11 bases that match TRBD2. This CDR3 has 14 residues. After removal of 3 bases from V and 5 bases from J, the junction contained 3 bases not matched to a gene. CDR1 and CDR2 (germline): SGDLS, YYNGEE.

This clonotype came up a few times. This rearrangement joins TRBV4-1 to TRBJ1-1, with D possibly matching TRBD1 (6 bases). The CDR3 loop spans 16 amino acids. V lost 2 bases, J lost 1 base, and 14 bases lay in between. In germline, CDR1 is MGHRA, CDR2 YSYEKL. The CDR3, as DNA: TGCGCCAGCAGCCAACAGACAGGCGGCGCGAACACTGAAGCTTTCTTT. It encodes CASSQQTGGANTEAFF.

This sequence joins TRBV27 and TRBJ2-1; 8 positions match TRBD2. The length of the CDR3 is 15 residues. Per the germline V gene, CDR1 is MNHEY and CDR2 is SMNVEV (reference sequence). V lost 4 bases, J lost 7 bases, and 9 bases stayed unmatched. The CDR3 spells CASSSIGGAGNEQFF. The CDR3 region has the DNA TGTGCCAGCAGTTCGATCGGGGGGGCTGGAAATGAGCAGTTCTTC.

The chain recombines TRBV6-6 with TRBJ1-3; D remains unclear. CDR3 size: 15 residues. Trimming left V 2 bases short and J 3 bases short, with 11 bases between. CDR1 and CDR2 from the germline V gene are MNHNY and SVGAGI (reference sequence). The CDR3 region is CASSYPTLGGNTIYF. Here the CDR3 DNA reads TGTGCCAGCAGTTACCCGACCTTAGGTGGAAACACCATATATTTT.

Ten or more counts support this clonotype. The genes are TRBV5-5 and TRBJ2-3, with a tentative D call TRBD2 (5 bases). The germline gives CDR1 SGHKS, CDR2 YYEKEE (reference sequence). The length of the CDR3 is 14 residues. V was shortened by 1 base and J by 4 bases, with 10 bases between the two germline ends. Here the CDR3 DNA reads TGTGCCAGCAGCTTGTATCCGGGATCAGATACGCAGTATTTT. Its protein is CASSLYPGSDTQYF.

This clonotype was detected many times. V is TRBV5-1 and J is TRBJ2-1; 7 bases agree with TRBD1. The J segment lost 7 bases and the V segment lost 0 bases, leaving 4 bases of the junction unmatched. The CDR3 spans 14 residues. Germline V gene sequence: CDR1 SGHRS, CDR2 YFSETQ. Here the CDR3 reads CASSLATGPNEQFF. CDR3 coding DNA: TGCGCCAGCAGCTTGGCGACAGGGCCGAATGAGCAGTTCTTC. Full variable domain (remainder filled in from reference TRBV5-1 and TRBJ2-1): KAGVTQTPRYLIKTRGQQVTLSCSPISGHRSVSWYQQTPGQGLQFLFEYFSETQRNKGNFPGRFSGRQFSNSRSEMNVSTLELGDSALYLCASSLATGPNEQFFGPGTRLTVL.

This clonotype was detected only a few times. The genes are TRBV4-1 and TRBJ1-1, with 7 bases identical to TRBD1. Trimming took 3 bases from V and 5 from J; bases not matched to a gene: 15. The CDR3 totals 17 residues. Germline values: CDR1 MGHRA, CDR2 YSYEKL. The CDR3 region has the DNA TGCGCCAGCAGCCACCTGATGATGACAGGGCACCGGACTGAAGCTTTCTTT. Its translation is CASSHLMMTGHRTEAFF.

This clonotype was recorded a few times. This chain joins TRBV6-4 and TRBJ1-1; D remains unclear. The CDR3 has 10 residues. CDR1 is MRHNA, CDR2 SNTAGT, per germline. The V end was cut by 6 bases, the J end by 2 bases, with 1 base between. CDR3 nucleotides: TGTGCCAGCAGCAACACTGAAGCTTTCTTT. Translating it yields CASSNTEAFF.

This clonotype occurred a few times. The chain couples TRBV28 to TRBJ2-3, with unresolved D. The germline V and J ends were trimmed by 3 bases and 0 bases, with 10 bases remaining between them. Germline values: CDR1 MDHEN, CDR2 SYDVKM. The length of the CDR3 is 15 residues. The DNA of the CDR3 is TGTGCCAGCAGTTTCGGCAGGAGCAGCACAGATACGCAGTATTTT. Translation: CASSFGRSSTDTQYF.

This clonotype was seen a few times. The CDR3 region has the DNA TGTGCCAGCAGCCAGGACAGGTTTGCCTACGAGCAGTACTTC. Residues: CASSQDRFAYEQYF. The chain joins TRBV21-1 to TRBJ2-7; the table's D call, TRBD1, has no DNA check behind it. TRBV21-1 is a recognized pseudogene. This CDR3 is built from 14 residues.

The J gene is TRBJ2-2, the V gene TRBV4-2, with D unclear. Germline CDR1 and CDR2: LGHNA and YNFKEQ. The CDR3 is 14 residues long. Trimming took off 1 base at V and 4 bases at J, with 7 bases between the two ends. CDR3 DNA sequence: TGTGCCAGCAGCCAAGGAGGATTCACCGGGGAGCTGTTTTTT. This encodes CASSQGGFTGELFF.

This clonotype was recorded a few times. The rearrangement joins TRBV11-1 to TRBJ1-2; no firm D call. Germline V gene lookup returns CDR1 SGHAT and CDR2 FQDESV (reference sequence). Trimming removed 5 bases at V and 6 bases at J, with 13 bases between. The CDR3 has 13 residues. DNA of the CDR3: TGTGCCAGCAGCGAAGGAGTAAACGATGGCTACACCTTC. The encoded protein is CASSEGVNDGYTF.

This clonotype was seen ten or more times. The rearrangement links TRBV7-6 to TRBJ2-7; 7 bases line up with TRBD2. J gave up 4 bases and V 2 bases, and 5 bases lay outside the gene matches. This CDR3 spans 14 amino acids. Germline V gene lookup returns CDR1 SGHVS and CDR2 FNYEAQ. CDR3 sequence: CASSLSSGAYEQYF. CDR3 DNA sequence: TGTGCCAGCAGCTTATCCAGCGGGGCGTACGAGCAGTACTTC. Drawing the rest from reference TRBV7-6 and TRBJ2-7, the complete variable domain is GAGVSQSPRYKVTKRGQDVALRCDPISGHVSLYWYRQALGQGPEFLTYFNYEAQQDKSGLPNDRFSAERPEGSISTLTIQRTEQRDSAMYRCASSLSSGAYEQYFGPGTRLTVT.

The CDR3 reads CASSQFFLAGGLSTDTQYF. The CDR3 DNA reads as TGCGCCAGCAGCCAATTTTTCCTAGCGGGGGGACTTAGCACAGATACGCAGTATTTT. V gene TRBV4-1 combines with J gene TRBJ2-3; 11 nucleotides agree with TRBD2. Germline V lookup: CDR1 MGHRA, CDR2 YSYEKL. The J segment lost 0 bases and the V segment lost 2 bases, leaving 10 bases of the junction unmatched. This CDR3 comprises 19 residues.

A few counts support this clonotype. The J gene is TRBJ1-2, the V gene TRBV4-1; D unresolved. The CDR3 consists of 15 residues. CDR1 is MGHRA and CDR2 is YSYEKL in the germline V gene. V was cut by 2 bases and J by 4 bases, with 14 bases left in between. The CDR3: CASSQSDTGFYGYTF. The CDR3, as DNA: TGCGCCAGCAGCCAATCTGACACGGGCTTCTATGGCTACACCTTC.

This chain uses TRBV9 with TRBJ2-7; no clear D. V dropped 4 bases and J dropped 5 bases, with 10 bases sitting between them. This CDR3 is built from 12 residues. CDR1 is SGDLS, CDR2 YYNGEE, per germline. This chain's CDR3 is CASSPESHEQYF. As DNA, the CDR3 is TGTGCCAGCAGCCCCGAGTCCCACGAGCAGTACTTC.

The V gene is TRBV7-6, the J gene TRBJ2-7; D not certain. CDR1 is SGHVS and CDR2 is FNYEAQ in the germline V gene. V gave up 4 bases and J gave up 2 bases, with 12 bases separating them. The CDR3 consists of 14 residues. The CDR3 protein is CASSSSPVAYEQYF. CDR3 coding DNA: TGTGCCAGCAGCTCTTCCCCGGTTGCCTACGAGCAGTACTTC. Full variable domain (missing parts from reference TRBV7-6 and TRBJ2-7): GAGVSQSPRYKVTKRGQDVALRCDPISGHVSLYWYRQALGQGPEFLTYFNYEAQQDKSGLPNDRFSAERPEGSISTLTIQRTEQRDSAMYRCASSSSPVAYEQYFGPGTRLTVT.

J is TRBJ1-5 and V is TRBV4-2; the D gene is possibly TRBD1 (6 bases). V lost 3 bases and J 7 bases, leaving 10 bases between the germline ends. CDR3 size: 13 residues. Germline V lookup: CDR1 LGHNA, CDR2 YNFKEQ. This chain's CDR3 is CASSQRGGQPQHF. The CDR3 region has the DNA TGTGCCAGCAGCCAGCGCGGGGGCCAGCCCCAGCATTTT.

This clonotype was recorded a few times. V is TRBV4-1 and J is TRBJ2-3, with a tentative D call TRBD2 (5 bases). V was trimmed by 3 bases and J by 5 bases, leaving 24 bases between them. The length of the CDR3 is 18 residues. Germline V gene lookup returns CDR1 MGHRA and CDR2 YSYEKL. The CDR3 DNA sequence: TGCGCCAGCAGCCATTCGTACTCTTCGTCACTAGAGGTAGATACGCAGTATTTT. Translation: CASSHSYSSSLEVDTQYF.

This clonotype has just a few counts. The rearrangement joins TRBV5-1 to TRBJ1-1, with D perhaps matching TRBD1 (5 bases). The germline CDR1 and CDR2 sequences are SGHRS and YFSETQ. CDR3 length equals 11 residues. Trimming pared 5 bases from V and 7 bases from J, leaving 9 bases between. CDR3 nucleotide sequence: TGCGCCAGCAGGGTGGGGGGTGAAGCTTTCTTT. This sequence encodes CASRVGGEAFF.

This rearrangement joins TRBV4-3 to TRBJ2-3, with D perhaps matching TRBD2 (6 bases). Germline-derived CDR1 and CDR2 are LGHNA and YSLEER. V was shortened by 0 bases and J by 3 bases, with 16 bases between the two germline ends. This CDR3 is 17 amino acids long. The DNA of the CDR3 is TGCGCCAGCAGCCAAGAGAACGGGGCGGGACTGACAGATACGCAGTATTTT. Its protein product is CASSQENGAGLTDTQYF.

The CDR3 DNA follows: TGCGCCAGCAGCTTTACTAGCGGGGGGGTGTTGACTAGCTCCTACAATGAGCAGTTCTTC. Translation gives CASSFTSGGVLTSSYNEQFF. This chain connects TRBV5-1 to TRBJ2-1, with 13 bases matching TRBD2. The trim removed 2 bases at V and 0 bases at J, leaving 11 bases unmatched. The CDR3 sequence is 20 residues long. CDR1 is SGHRS, CDR2 YFSETQ, per germline.

This clonotype was detected only a few times. The rearrangement uses TRBV4-1 and TRBJ2-7, with no clear D. Between the trimmed V and J ends, which lost 3 bases and 0 bases, there was a span of 9 bases. The CDR3 consists of 14 residues. Germline V gives CDR1 MGHRA, CDR2 YSYEKL. The CDR3 DNA is TGCGCCAGCAGCCACAAACAGAGCTCCTACGAGCAGTACTTC. Amino acids: CASSHKQSSYEQYF.

This clonotype has just a few counts. The rearrangement joins TRBV29-1 to TRBJ2-2; no reliable D call. This CDR3 has 13 residues. CDR1 and CDR2 (germline): SQVTM, ANQGSEA. Trimming took off 5 bases at V and 2 bases at J, with 9 bases between the two ends. The CDR3 DNA follows: TGCAGCGTTCTCCTAACCAACACCGGGGAGCTGTTTTTT. This translates into CSVLLTNTGELFF.

This clonotype was picked up a small number of times. CDR3 in amino acids: CASSHAYPGQSYNEQFF. Here the CDR3 DNA reads TGCGCCAGCAGCCATGCGTATCCGGGACAGTCTTACAATGAGCAGTTCTTC. The rearrangement joins TRBV4-3 to TRBJ2-1, with 7 bases aligning to TRBD1. The CDR3 totals 17 residues. CDR1 is LGHNA and CDR2 is YSLEER in the germline V gene. With 3 bases clipped from V and 4 bases from J, the junction kept 12 bases outside the gene matches.

This clonotype was seen more than once but under ten times. The CDR3 spells CASSPRLAGGRGTGELFF. The CDR3 DNA follows: TGTGCCAGCAGCCCCAGACTAGCGGGGGGGAGAGGCACCGGGGAGCTGTTTTTT. J is TRBJ2-2 and V is TRBV4-2, with 14 positions matching TRBD2. V shed 4 bases, J shed 4 bases, and the junction held 8 bases outside the gene matches. CDR3 length equals 18 residues. Germline V gene data show CDR1 as LGHNA and CDR2 as YNFKEQ.

The J gene is TRBJ2-3, the V gene TRBV20-1; 10 bases are shared with TRBD2. The trim removed 6 bases at V and 14 bases at J, leaving 8 bases unmatched. The CDR3 is 11 amino acids. From germline, CDR1 is DFQATT and CDR2 SNEGSKA (reference sequence). Written as DNA, the CDR3 is TGCAGTGCCGCTCTCAGCGGGGGGGGGTATTTT. Protein: CSAALSGGGYF.